These 22 T cell receptor beta chains share one sample of origin, sequenced in a study of T cell changes during pregnancy in multiple sclerosis. Using immunoSEQ multiplex PCR, the repertoire was profiled, and TCRdb retains in-frame clones only, with some absent. The sample shows 15,000 to 20,000 clones, 84% of them seen only once. Sequences were derived from CD8+ T cells from peripheral blood mononuclear cells, sampled in the second trimester of pregnancy. These receptors originate from a female donor in good health, enrolled as a control in a pregnancy study.

The gene calls are TRBV5-1 and TRBJ1-1; a possible D gene is TRBD1 (6 bases). V was clipped by 3 bases and J by 7 bases, with 13 bases between them. The CDR3 is made up of 13 amino acids. Looked up from germline, CDR1 is SGHRS and CDR2 is YFSETQ. DNA for the CDR3: TGCGCCAGCAGCTCGGGAACAGGGTTTGAAGCTTTCTTT. It is translated as CASSSGTGFEAFF. Full variable domain (remainder filled in from reference TRBV5-1 and TRBJ1-1): KAGVTQTPRYLIKTRGQQVTLSCSPISGHRSVSWYQQTPGQGLQFLFEYFSETQRNKGNFPGRFSGRQFSNSRSEMNVSTLELGDSALYLCASSSGTGFEAFFGQGTRLTVV.

The rearrangement joins TRBV18 to TRBJ2-7, with 8 bases identical to TRBD2. Germline CDR1 and CDR2: KGHSH and LQKENI. J lost 6 bases, V lost 6 bases, and 7 bases had no gene match. The CDR3 runs to 13 residues. CDR3 sequence: CASSRPGGGEQYF. The CDR3 DNA follows: TGTGCCAGCTCCAGACCGGGGGGGGGCGAGCAGTACTTC.

The V call is TRBV5-8, the J call TRBJ1-4; no clear D. Trimming shortened V by 4 bases and J by 8 bases, and 15 bases separated the two germline ends. From germline, CDR1 is SGHTS and CDR2 YDEGEE. CDR3 length equals 14 residues. This CDR3 is CASSTEEEPEKLFF. CDR3 bases: TGTGCCAGCAGCACCGAGGAGGAGCCCGAAAAACTGTTTTTT.

The J gene is TRBJ1-5, the V gene TRBV4-1; TRBD1 matches 7 bases. The CDR3 contains 15 residues. J lost 3 bases, V lost 1 base, and 3 bases had no gene match. Germline CDR1 is MGHRA and CDR2 is YSYEKL. CDR3 DNA sequence: TGCGCCAGCAGCCAAGGACAGGGACCCAATCAGCCCCAGCATTTT. It is translated as CASSQGQGPNQPQHF.

The V and J genes are TRBV5-1 and TRBJ1-3, with D possibly being TRBD1 (6 bases). Germline V CDR1 and CDR2: SGHRS, YFSETQ. V lost 9 bases and J 0 bases, leaving 13 bases between the germline ends. The CDR3 runs to 14 residues. The CDR3: CATPKGDSGNTIYF. In nucleotides, the CDR3 is TGCGCCACCCCTAAGGGGGACTCTGGAAACACCATATATTTT.

A word on this clone: The germline gene is not matched at one end of the junction; a read error may be the cause. This chain joins TRBV6-1 and TRBJ2-7; 7 nucleotides match TRBD2. This CDR3 is 14 amino acids long. Germline loops: CDR1 MNHNS, CDR2 SASEGT. The CDR3 reads CASYGRTSYYGQYF. The CDR3 DNA sequence: TGTGCCAGCTACGGGAGGACGTCTTACTACGGGCAGTACTTC.

This clone was found a few times. The rearrangement joins TRBV20-1 to TRBJ1-5, with D possibly being TRBD1 (6 bases). This CDR3 contains 11 residues. Germline V gene data show CDR1 as DFQATT and CDR2 as SNEGSKA (reference sequence). CDR3 amino acids: CIGTYNQPQHF. The CDR3 DNA sequence: TGCATAGGGACATATAATCAGCCCCAGCATTTT.

The chain couples TRBV10-3 to TRBJ1-5, with D hard to call. Looked up from germline, CDR1 is ENHRY and CDR2 is SYGVKD. The length of the CDR3 is 14 residues. Between the trimmed V and J ends, which lost 0 bases and 7 bases, there was a span of 10 bases. CDR3 bases: TGTGCCATCAGTGAGTCTATGGGAGGGCAGCCCCAGCATTTT. It encodes CAISESMGGQPQHF.

This clone showed up just once. The chain is built from TRBV4-3 and TRBJ2-1; D remains ambiguous. Germline loops: CDR1 LGHNA, CDR2 YSLEER. Trimming took 0 bases from V and 3 from J, leaving 9 bases between them. The CDR3 consists of 15 residues. CDR3 coding DNA: TGCGCCAGCAGCCAAGATTTTCCTTACTACAATGAGCAGTTCTTC. It yields the protein CASSQDFPYYNEQFF.

Note on this clone: Other DNA sequences in the same sample also yield this CDR3. This chain links TRBV27 with TRBJ1-6, with D possibly matching TRBD1 (6 bases). The V gene's germline CDR1 is MNHEY and CDR2 SMNVEV (reference sequence). Trimming took 4 bases from V and 7 from J, leaving 11 bases between them. This CDR3 has 14 amino acids. The CDR3 coding sequence is TGTGCCAGCAGTTCCGGACAGCAAAATTCACCCCTCCACTTT. Translation gives CASSSGQQNSPLHF.

This clone was recorded once. The chain uses TRBV9 and TRBJ2-2, with a weak D call TRBD2 (6 bases). Trimming pared 5 bases from V and 4 bases from J, leaving 21 bases between. This CDR3 has 17 residues. CDR1 is SGDLS and CDR2 is YYNGEE in the germline V gene. DNA of the CDR3: TGTGCCAGCAGTCTCGCAAGGAGGGGCGCGAGCACCGGGGAGCTGTTTTTT. This sequence encodes CASSLARRGASTGELFF.

The chain carries TRBV7-9 and TRBJ2-7; TRBD1 might be the D (5 bases). The CDR3 totals 14 residues. V dropped 1 base and J dropped 2 bases, with 9 bases sitting between them. CDR1 and CDR2 (germline): SEHNR, FQNEAQ (reference sequence). This chain's CDR3 is CASSLVQGAYEQYF. CDR3 nucleotides: TGTGCCAGCAGCTTAGTACAAGGGGCCTACGAGCAGTACTTC.

This clone has a handful of counts. The chain combines TRBV9 with TRBJ1-5, with a weak D call TRBD1 (5 bases). Looked up from germline, CDR1 is SGDLS and CDR2 is YYNGEE. The CDR3 totals 14 residues. V dropped 0 bases and J dropped 4 bases, with 8 bases sitting between them. CDR3 sequence (DNA): TGTGCCAGCAGCGTAGGGGACTTTAATCAGCCCCAGCATTTT. Protein product: CASSVGDFNQPQHF.

This rearrangement joins TRBV7-9 to TRBJ2-1, with a weak D call TRBD1 (5 bases). This CDR3 region has 14 residues. Looked up from germline, CDR1 is SEHNR and CDR2 is FQNEAQ (reference sequence). The germline V and J ends were trimmed by 4 bases and 5 bases, with 12 bases remaining between them. This chain's CDR3 is CASSSGRTNNEQFF. CDR3 DNA sequence: TGTGCCAGCAGCTCAGGACGGACAAACAATGAGCAGTTCTTC.

The chain links TRBV27 to TRBJ2-5; possible D gene TRBD2, 5 bases. Germline lookup yields CDR1 MNHEY and CDR2 SMNVEV (reference sequence). The V end lost 4 bases, the J end lost 7 bases, and 19 bases lay between the germline ends. The CDR3 is made up of 15 amino acids. The DNA of the CDR3 is TGTGCCAGCAGTTCCCACCAGGACTGGAGAAGGACCCAGTACTTC. Translating it yields CASSSHQDWRRTQYF.

The chain couples TRBV9 to TRBJ1-5, with unresolved D. CDR3 length equals 14 residues. With 5 bases removed from V and 3 bases from J, the gap between germline ends came to 12 bases. Germline V CDR1 and CDR2: SGDLS, YYNGEE. The CDR3 region has the DNA TGTGCCAGCAGTGAGGAGCCCGACAATCAGCCCCAGCATTTT. It encodes CASSEEPDNQPQHF. Together with reference TRBV9 and TRBJ1-5, the CDR3 gives the full variable domain: DSGVTQTPKHLITATGQRVTLRCSPRSGDLSVYWYQQSLDQGLQFLIQYYNGEERAKGNILERFSAQQFPDLHSELNLSSLELGDSALYFCASSEEPDNQPQHFGDGTRLSIL.

In this sample, this clone turned up a few times. The chain joins TRBV7-2 to TRBJ2-3, with D perhaps matching TRBD2 (6 bases). V shed 1 base and J shed 3 bases, with 14 bases lying between them. CDR3 size: 16 residues. Germline V gene data show CDR1 as SGHTA and CDR2 as FQGNSA. CDR3 DNA sequence: TGTGCCAGCAGCTTAGGTAGCGGCTCCCCGACAGATACGCAGTATTTT. Protein: CASSLGSGSPTDTQYF.

This clone has a single count. The gene calls are TRBV19 and TRBJ1-1; TRBD1 aligns across 11 bases. Germline-derived CDR1 and CDR2 are LNHDA and SQIVND (reference sequence). Trimming took 7 bases from V and 0 from J; bases not matched to a gene: 13. The CDR3 runs 18 residues. CDR3 sequence (DNA): TGTGCCAGTACCAACATCAGGCGGGACAGGGGGTTGAACACTGAAGCTTTCTTT. Its translation is CASTNIRRDRGLNTEAFF.

V and J are TRBV14 and TRBJ2-7; 10 nucleotides line up with TRBD2. After removal of 1 base from V and 9 bases from J, the junction contained 0 bases not matched to a gene. This CDR3 is 12 amino acids long. CDR1 and CDR2 (germline): SGHDN, FVKESK. Here the CDR3 reads CASSQVAGGQYF. In DNA form, the CDR3 reads TGTGCCAGCAGCCAAGTAGCGGGGGGGCAGTACTTC.

The V call is TRBV11-2, the J call TRBJ2-5; TRBD2 aligns across 12 bases. The CDR3 extends over 14 amino acids. The V gene's germline CDR1 is SGHAT and CDR2 FQNNGV. J gave up 5 bases and V 5 bases, and 3 bases lay outside the gene matches. CDR3 bases: TGTGCCAGCAGCCTAACTAGCGGGGGGGAGACCCAGTACTTC. Its protein product is CASSLTSGGETQYF.

This clone has a handful of counts. The chain uses TRBV7-8 and TRBJ1-5, with D perhaps TRBD1 (6 bases). The CDR3 contains 14 residues. The ends were cut back, 4 bases at V and 1 base at J, with 8 bases in the middle. The V gene's germline CDR1 is SGHVS and CDR2 FQNEAQ. Here the CDR3 DNA reads TGTGCCAGCAGCTCTGGGGGCAGCAATCAGCCCCAGCATTTT. It translates to CASSSGGSNQPQHF.

This clone was found a few times. CDR3 amino acids: CASSERGEGHEQFF. Here the CDR3 DNA reads TGTGCCAGCAGTGAAAGGGGGGAGGGCCATGAGCAGTTCTTC. The chain couples TRBV6-4 to TRBJ2-1; a weak D match, TRBD2 (7 bases). Germline V gene lookup returns CDR1 MRHNA and CDR2 SNTAGT. This CDR3 contains 14 residues. V dropped 3 bases and J dropped 8 bases, with 14 bases sitting between them.